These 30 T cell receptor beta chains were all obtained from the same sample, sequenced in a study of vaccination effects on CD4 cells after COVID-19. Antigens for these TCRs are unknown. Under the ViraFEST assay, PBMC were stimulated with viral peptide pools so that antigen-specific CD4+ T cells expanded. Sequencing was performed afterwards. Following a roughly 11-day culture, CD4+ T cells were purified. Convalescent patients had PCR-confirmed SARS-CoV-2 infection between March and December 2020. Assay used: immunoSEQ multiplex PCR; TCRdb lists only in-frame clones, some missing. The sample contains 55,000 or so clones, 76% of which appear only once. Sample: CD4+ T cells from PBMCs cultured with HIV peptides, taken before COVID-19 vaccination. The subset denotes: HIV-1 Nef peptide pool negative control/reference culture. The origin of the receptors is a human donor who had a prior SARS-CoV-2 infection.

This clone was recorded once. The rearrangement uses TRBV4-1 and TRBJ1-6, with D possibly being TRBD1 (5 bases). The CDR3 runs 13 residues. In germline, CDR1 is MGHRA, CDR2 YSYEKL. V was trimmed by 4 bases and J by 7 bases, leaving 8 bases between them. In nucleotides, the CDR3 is TGCGCCAGCAGCCTCCGGGACAATTCACCCCTCCACTTT. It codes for CASSLRDNSPLHF.

The CDR3 region has the DNA TGCAGTGCTAGTAGAACGGGACAGGGATTCGGAGGGGAGTACTTC. This sequence encodes CSASRTGQGFGGEYF. The genes are TRBV20-1 and TRBJ2-7; TRBD1 matches 9 bases. The CDR3 runs 15 residues. Germline loops: CDR1 DFQATT, CDR2 SNEGSKA (reference sequence). The ends lost 3 bases at V and 11 bases at J; junction bases unmatched: 17.

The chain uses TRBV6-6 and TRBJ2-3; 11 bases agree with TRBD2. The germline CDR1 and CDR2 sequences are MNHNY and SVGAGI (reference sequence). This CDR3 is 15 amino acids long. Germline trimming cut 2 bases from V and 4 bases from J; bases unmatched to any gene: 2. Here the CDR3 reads CASSYRTSGPDTQYF. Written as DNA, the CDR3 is TGTGCCAGCAGTTACCGGACTAGCGGGCCAGATACGCAGTATTTT.

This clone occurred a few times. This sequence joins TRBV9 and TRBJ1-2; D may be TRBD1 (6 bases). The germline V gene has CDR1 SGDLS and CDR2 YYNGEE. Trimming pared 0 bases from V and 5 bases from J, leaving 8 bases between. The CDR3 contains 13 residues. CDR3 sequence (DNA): TGTGCCAGCAGCGTAGGGACAGCTTATGGCTACACCTTC. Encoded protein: CASSVGTAYGYTF.

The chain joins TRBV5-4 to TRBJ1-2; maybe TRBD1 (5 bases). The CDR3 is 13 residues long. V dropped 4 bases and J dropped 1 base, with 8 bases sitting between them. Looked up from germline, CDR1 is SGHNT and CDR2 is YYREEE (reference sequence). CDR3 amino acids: CASSPDSNYGYTF. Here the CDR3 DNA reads TGTGCCAGCAGCCCCGACAGTAACTATGGCTACACCTTC.

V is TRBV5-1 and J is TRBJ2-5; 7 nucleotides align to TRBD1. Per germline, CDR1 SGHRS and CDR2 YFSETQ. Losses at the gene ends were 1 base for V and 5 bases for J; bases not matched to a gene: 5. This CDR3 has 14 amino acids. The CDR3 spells CASSLWNRGETQYF. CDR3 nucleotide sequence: TGCGCCAGCAGCTTGTGGAACAGGGGCGAGACCCAGTACTTC.

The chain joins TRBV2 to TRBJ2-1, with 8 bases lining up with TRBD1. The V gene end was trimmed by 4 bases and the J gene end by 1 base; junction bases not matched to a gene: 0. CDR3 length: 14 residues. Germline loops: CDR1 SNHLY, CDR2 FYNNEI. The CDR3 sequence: CASSGQGSYNEQFF. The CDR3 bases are TGTGCCAGCAGTGGACAGGGGTCCTACAATGAGCAGTTCTTC.

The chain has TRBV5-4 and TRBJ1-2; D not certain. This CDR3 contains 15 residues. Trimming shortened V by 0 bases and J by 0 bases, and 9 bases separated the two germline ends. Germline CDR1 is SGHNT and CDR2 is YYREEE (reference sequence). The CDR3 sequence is CASSLGGISNYGYTF. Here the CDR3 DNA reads TGTGCCAGCAGCTTGGGAGGGATCTCTAACTATGGCTACACCTTC.

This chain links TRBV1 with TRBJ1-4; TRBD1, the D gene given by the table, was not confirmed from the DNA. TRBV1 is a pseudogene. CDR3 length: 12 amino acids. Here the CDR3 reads CTSSQGAEKLFF. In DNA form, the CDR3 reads TGCACCAGCAGCCAGGGGGCTGAAAAACTGTTTTTT.

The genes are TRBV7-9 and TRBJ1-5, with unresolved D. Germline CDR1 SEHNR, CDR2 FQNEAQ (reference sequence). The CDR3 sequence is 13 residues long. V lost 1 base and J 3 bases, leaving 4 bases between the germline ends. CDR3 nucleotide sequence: TGTGCCAGCAGCTTAGAGTACAATCAGCCCCAGCATTTT. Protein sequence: CASSLEYNQPQHF.

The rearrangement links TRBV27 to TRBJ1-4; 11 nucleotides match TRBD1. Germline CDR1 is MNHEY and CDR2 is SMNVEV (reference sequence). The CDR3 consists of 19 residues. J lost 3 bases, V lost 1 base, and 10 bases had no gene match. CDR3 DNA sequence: TGTGCCAGCAGTTTATACGGGACAGGGGGATTGTCCGCTAATGAAAAACTGTTTTTT. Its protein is CASSLYGTGGLSANEKLFF.

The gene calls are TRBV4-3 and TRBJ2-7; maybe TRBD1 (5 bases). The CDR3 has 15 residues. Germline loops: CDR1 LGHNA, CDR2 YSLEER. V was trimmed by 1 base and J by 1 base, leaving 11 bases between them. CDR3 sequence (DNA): TGCGCCAGCAGCCAAGGACAGTTAGGGTCCTACGAGCAGTACTTC. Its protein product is CASSQGQLGSYEQYF.

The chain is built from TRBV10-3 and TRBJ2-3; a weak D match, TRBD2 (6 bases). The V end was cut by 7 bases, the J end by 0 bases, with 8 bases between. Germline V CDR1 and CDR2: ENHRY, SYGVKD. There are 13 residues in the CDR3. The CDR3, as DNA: TGTGCCATCACGGAGGGGAGCACAGATACGCAGTATTTT. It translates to CAITEGSTDTQYF.

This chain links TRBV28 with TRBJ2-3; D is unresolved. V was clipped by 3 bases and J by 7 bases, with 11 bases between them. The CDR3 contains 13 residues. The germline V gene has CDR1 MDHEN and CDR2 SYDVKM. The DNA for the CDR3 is TGTGCCAGCAGTTTGCAGGAGCCGAATACGCAGTATTTT. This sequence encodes CASSLQEPNTQYF.

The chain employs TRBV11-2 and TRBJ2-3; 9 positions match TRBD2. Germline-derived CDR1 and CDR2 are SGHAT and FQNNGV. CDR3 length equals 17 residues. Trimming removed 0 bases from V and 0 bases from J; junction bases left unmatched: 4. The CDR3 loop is CASSLDLAGYSTDTQYF. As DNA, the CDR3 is TGTGCCAGCAGCTTAGATCTAGCGGGATATAGCACAGATACGCAGTATTTT.

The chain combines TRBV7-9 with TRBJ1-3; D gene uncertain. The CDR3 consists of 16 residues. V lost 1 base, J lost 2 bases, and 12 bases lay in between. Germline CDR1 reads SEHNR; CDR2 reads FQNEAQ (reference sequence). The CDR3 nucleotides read TGTGCCAGCAGCTTAGTGAAGGGCACGGCTGGAAACACCATATATTTT. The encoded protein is CASSLVKGTAGNTIYF.

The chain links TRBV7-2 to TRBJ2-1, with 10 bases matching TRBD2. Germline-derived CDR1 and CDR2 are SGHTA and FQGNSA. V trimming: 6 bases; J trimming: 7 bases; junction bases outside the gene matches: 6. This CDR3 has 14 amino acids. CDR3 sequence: CASSSGRYGNEQFF. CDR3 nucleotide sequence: TGTGCCAGCAGTAGCGGGAGGTACGGGAATGAGCAGTTCTTC.

CDR3 in DNA: TGCGCCAGCAGCTTGACAGGAAACACTGAAGCTTTCTTT. The encoded protein is CASSLTGNTEAFF. The gene calls are TRBV5-1 and TRBJ1-1, with TRBD1 as a possible D gene (5 bases). The CDR3 consists of 13 residues. The germline V gene has CDR1 SGHRS and CDR2 YFSETQ. V lost 1 base and J 2 bases, leaving 6 bases between the germline ends.

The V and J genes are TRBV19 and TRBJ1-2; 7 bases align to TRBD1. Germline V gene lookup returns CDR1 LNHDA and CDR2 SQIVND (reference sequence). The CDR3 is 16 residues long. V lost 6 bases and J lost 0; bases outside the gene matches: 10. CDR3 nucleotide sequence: TGTGCCAGTAGGATACCGGGACAGCCCGCTAACTATGGCTACACCTTC. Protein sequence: CASRIPGQPANYGYTF.

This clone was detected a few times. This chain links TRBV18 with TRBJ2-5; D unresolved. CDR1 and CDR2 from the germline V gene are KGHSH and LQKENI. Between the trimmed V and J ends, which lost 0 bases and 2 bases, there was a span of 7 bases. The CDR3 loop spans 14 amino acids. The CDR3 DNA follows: TGTGCCAGCTCACCACCTTCCGTTCAAGAGACCCAGTACTTC. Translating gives CASSPPSVQETQYF.

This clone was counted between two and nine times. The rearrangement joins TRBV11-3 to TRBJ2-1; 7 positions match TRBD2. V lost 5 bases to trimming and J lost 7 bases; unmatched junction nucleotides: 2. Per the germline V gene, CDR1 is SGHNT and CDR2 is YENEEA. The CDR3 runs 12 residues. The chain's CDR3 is CASSKLANEQFF. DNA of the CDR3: TGTGCCAGCAGCAAACTAGCGAATGAGCAGTTCTTC. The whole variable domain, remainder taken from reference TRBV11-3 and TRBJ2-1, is EAGVVQSPRYKIIEKKQPVAFWCNPISGHNTLYWYLQNLGQGPELLIRYENEEAVDDSQLPKDRFSAERLKGVDSTLKIQPAELGDSAVYLCASSKLANEQFFGPGTRLTVL.

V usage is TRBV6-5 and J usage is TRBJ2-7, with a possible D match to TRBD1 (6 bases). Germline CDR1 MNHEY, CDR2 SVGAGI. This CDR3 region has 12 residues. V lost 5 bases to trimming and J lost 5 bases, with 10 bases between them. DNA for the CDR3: TGTGCCAGCAGTAGGGACAACCACGAGCAGTACTTC. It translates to CASSRDNHEQYF.

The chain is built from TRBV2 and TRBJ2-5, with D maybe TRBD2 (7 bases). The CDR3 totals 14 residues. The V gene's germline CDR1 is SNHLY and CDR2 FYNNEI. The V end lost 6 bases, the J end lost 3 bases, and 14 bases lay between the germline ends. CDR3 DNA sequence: TGTGCCAGCAGGGGGGGCGGGGGCAAAGAGACCCAGTACTTC. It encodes CASRGGGGKETQYF. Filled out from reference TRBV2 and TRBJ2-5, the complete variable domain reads EPEVTQTPSHQVTQMGQEVILRCVPISNHLYFYWYRQILGQKVEFLVSFYNNEISEKSEIFDDQFSVERPDGSNFTLKIRSTKLEDSAMYFCASRGGGGKETQYFGPGTRLLVL.

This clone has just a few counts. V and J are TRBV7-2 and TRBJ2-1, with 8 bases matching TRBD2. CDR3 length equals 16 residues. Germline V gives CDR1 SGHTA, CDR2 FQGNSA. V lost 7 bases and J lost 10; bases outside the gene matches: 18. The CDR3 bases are TGTGCCAGCACCCACAGTGGGGCTAGCGGGTTGTTAGAGCAGTTCTTC. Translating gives CASTHSGASGLLEQFF. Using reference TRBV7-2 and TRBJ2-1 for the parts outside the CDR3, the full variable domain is GAGVSQSPSNKVTEKGKDVELRCDPISGHTALYWYRQSLGQGLEFLIYFQGNSAPDKSGLPSDRFSAERTGGSVSTLTIQRTQQEDSAVYLCASTHSGASGLLEQFFGPGTRLTVL.

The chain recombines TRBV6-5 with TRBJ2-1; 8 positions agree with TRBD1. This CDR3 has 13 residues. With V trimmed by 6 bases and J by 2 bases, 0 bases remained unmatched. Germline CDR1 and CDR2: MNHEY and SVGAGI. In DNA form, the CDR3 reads TGTGCCAGCAGGGACAGGGCCTACAATGAGCAGTTCTTC. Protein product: CASRDRAYNEQFF.

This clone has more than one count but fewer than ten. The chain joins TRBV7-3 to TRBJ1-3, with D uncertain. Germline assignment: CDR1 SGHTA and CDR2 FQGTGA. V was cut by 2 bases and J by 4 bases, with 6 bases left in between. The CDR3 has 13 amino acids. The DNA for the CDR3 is TGTGCCAGCAGCTTATCCGGGGGAAACACCATATATTTT. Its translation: CASSLSGGNTIYF.

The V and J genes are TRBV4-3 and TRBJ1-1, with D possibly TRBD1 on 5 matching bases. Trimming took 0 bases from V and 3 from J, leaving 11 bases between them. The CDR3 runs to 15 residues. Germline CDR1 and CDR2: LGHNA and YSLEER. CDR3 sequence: CASSQDSGADTEAFF. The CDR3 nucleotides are TGCGCCAGCAGCCAAGATTCCGGGGCCGACACTGAAGCTTTCTTT.

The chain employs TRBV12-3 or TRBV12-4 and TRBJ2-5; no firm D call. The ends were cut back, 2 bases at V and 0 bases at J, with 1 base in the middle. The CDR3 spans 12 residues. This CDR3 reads CASSLNQETQYF. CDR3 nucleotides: TGTGCCAGCAGTTTAAACCAAGAGACCCAGTACTTC.

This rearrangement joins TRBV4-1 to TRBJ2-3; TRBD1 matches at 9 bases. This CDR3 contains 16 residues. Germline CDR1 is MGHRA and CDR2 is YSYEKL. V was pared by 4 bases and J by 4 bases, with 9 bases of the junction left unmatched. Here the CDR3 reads CASSLSGTGLSDTQYF. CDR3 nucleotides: TGCGCCAGCAGCCTCTCCGGGACAGGGTTATCAGATACGCAGTATTTT.

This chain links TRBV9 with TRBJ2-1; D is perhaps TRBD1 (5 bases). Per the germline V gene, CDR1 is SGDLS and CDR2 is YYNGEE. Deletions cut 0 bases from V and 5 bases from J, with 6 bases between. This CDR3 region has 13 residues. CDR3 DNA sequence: TGTGCCAGCAGCGTAGGACAGAACAATGAGCAGTTCTTC. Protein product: CASSVGQNNEQFF. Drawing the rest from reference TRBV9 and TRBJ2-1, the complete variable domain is DSGVTQTPKHLITATGQRVTLRCSPRSGDLSVYWYQQSLDQGLQFLIQYYNGEERAKGNILERFSAQQFPDLHSELNLSSLELGDSALYFCASSVGQNNEQFFGPGTRLTVL.